This entry lists 31 T cell receptor beta chains sequenced from one sample in a study of blood T cell repertoires in COVID-19. TCRdb's copy holds only in-frame clones and misses some; the assay was immunoSEQ multiplex PCR. This sample has 650,000 to 800,000 clones; about 87% occur once, and the top ten carry over 0.2%. The sample taken for sequencing was peripheral blood. These receptors originate from a woman between 18 and 30 years old with acute or convalescent COVID-19.

V and J are TRBV12-3 or TRBV12-4 and TRBJ1-1; D unclear. Trimming stripped 5 bases from V and 4 bases from J, with 8 bases between. This CDR3 has 12 amino acids. CDR3 DNA: TGTGCCAGCAGTACGACTGCCACTGAAGCTTTCTTT. Translation: CASSTTATEAFF.

V is TRBV25-1 and J is TRBJ1-2; TRBD1 matches at 8 bases. Per the germline V gene, CDR1 is MGHDK and CDR2 is SYGVNS. V lost 6 bases, J lost 2 bases, and 2 bases stayed unmatched. The CDR3 extends over 13 amino acids. The CDR3 DNA sequence: TGTGCCAGCAGGGACAGGGAAAACTATGGCTACACCTTC. As protein: CASRDRENYGYTF.

The CDR3 protein is CASRGQGKGNTEAFF. For the CDR3, the DNA is TGCGCCAGCAGAGGACAGGGGAAGGGAAACACTGAAGCTTTCTTT. The J gene is TRBJ1-1, the V gene TRBV10-2, with TRBD1 matching over 9 bases. This CDR3 is built from 15 residues. The V segment lost 6 bases and the J segment 2 bases; nucleotides outside the gene matches: 7. In germline, CDR1 is WSHSY, CDR2 SAAADI.

The chain has TRBV19 and TRBJ1-2, with TRBD1 matching 7 bases. This CDR3 region has 19 residues. Germline-derived CDR1 and CDR2 are LNHDA and SQIVND (reference sequence). Germline trimming cut 3 bases from V and 8 bases from J; bases unmatched to any gene: 24. The CDR3 DNA is TGTGCCAGTAGTATTAACCACCAAGGGGGCAATACAGGGTCCGGCGGCTACACCTTC. It translates to CASSINHQGGNTGSGGYTF.

This chain connects TRBV11-2 to TRBJ2-1; possibly TRBD2 for D (6 bases). This CDR3 has 16 residues. V was shortened by 5 bases and J by 0 bases, with 14 bases between the two germline ends. Germline V CDR1 and CDR2: SGHAT, FQNNGV. The CDR3 DNA reads TGTGCCAGCAGCCGCGTAGCGGTTCCCTCCTACAATGAGCAGTTCTTC. Protein sequence: CASSRVAVPSYNEQFF.

The chain employs TRBV27 and TRBJ2-7; D possibly corresponds to TRBD2 (5 bases). V lost 5 bases to trimming and J lost 5 bases, with 19 bases between them. Germline V gene data show CDR1 as MNHEY and CDR2 as SMNVEV (reference sequence). The CDR3 has 15 residues. CDR3: CASSAQRAGRHEQYF. CDR3 DNA sequence: TGTGCCAGCAGTGCACAAAGGGCGGGTCGCCACGAGCAGTACTTC.

In nucleotides, the CDR3 is TGTGCCTGGAGACGACACTGCCGACTAGTTGCAACTAATGAAAAACTGTTTTTT. Translation gives CAWRRHCRLVATNEKLFF. The gene calls are TRBV30 and TRBJ1-4; no firm D call. Trimming stripped 3 bases from V and 0 bases from J, with 20 bases between. CDR1 is GTSNPN, CDR2 SVGIG, per germline (reference sequence). The CDR3 has 18 residues.

The rearrangement uses TRBV5-6 and TRBJ2-7, with 11 bases lining up with TRBD2. V was clipped by 4 bases and J by 4 bases; unmatched bases: 4. The CDR3 is made up of 14 amino acids. Germline-derived CDR1 and CDR2 are SGHDT and YYEEEE. The CDR3 DNA sequence: TGTGCCAGCAGCCCAACTAGCGGGGGTTACGAGCAGTACTTC. Translating it yields CASSPTSGGYEQYF.

The V gene is TRBV5-1, the J gene TRBJ2-5; 7 positions match TRBD2. V gave up 2 bases and J gave up 0 bases; unmatched junction bases: 4. There are 15 residues in the CDR3. The germline gives CDR1 SGHRS, CDR2 YFSETQ. The chain's CDR3 is CASSLEAGYQETQYF. Written as DNA, the CDR3 is TGCGCCAGCAGCTTAGAAGCGGGGTACCAAGAGACCCAGTACTTC. Full variable domain (outside the CDR3, taken from reference TRBV5-1 and TRBJ2-5): KAGVTQTPRYLIKTRGQQVTLSCSPISGHRSVSWYQQTPGQGLQFLFEYFSETQRNKGNFPGRFSGRQFSNSRSEMNVSTLELGDSALYLCASSLEAGYQETQYFGPGTRLLVL.

The chain employs TRBV5-6 and TRBJ1-1; the match to TRBD1 covers 8 bases. CDR3 length: 11 residues. Losses at the gene ends were 4 bases for V and 11 bases for J; bases not matched to a gene: 4. CDR1 and CDR2 from the germline V gene are SGHDT and YYEEEE. CDR3 amino acids: CASSRDRTAFF. CDR3 nucleotides: TGTGCCAGCAGCCGGGACAGGACTGCTTTCTTT.

J is TRBJ1-3 and V is TRBV7-9; 8 nucleotides line up with TRBD1. There are 15 residues in the CDR3. The V and J ends lost 5 bases and 5 bases, in that order; junction bases with no gene match: 8. Germline V gene sequence: CDR1 SEHNR, CDR2 FQNEAQ (reference sequence). The chain's CDR3 is CASSPEDRDRNTIYF. The CDR3 nucleotides read TGTGCCAGCAGCCCTGAGGACAGGGACCGAAACACCATATATTTT.

The chain couples TRBV9 to TRBJ1-6, with D maybe TRBD1 (6 bases). The CDR3 extends over 19 amino acids. Looked up from germline, CDR1 is SGDLS and CDR2 is YYNGEE. V lost 3 bases and J lost 4, with 23 bases in between. CDR3 amino acids: CASSGSDRSSNGYNSPLHF. CDR3 in DNA: TGTGCCAGCAGCGGCTCGGACAGATCCTCGAACGGTTATAATTCACCCCTCCACTTT.

The chain has TRBV27 and TRBJ2-3; TRBD2 agrees at 12 bases. CDR3 length: 17 residues. CDR1 is MNHEY and CDR2 is SMNVEV in the germline V gene (reference sequence). Germline trimming cut 2 bases from V and 1 base from J; bases unmatched to any gene: 4. The CDR3 DNA is TGTGCCAGCAGTTTACTCGGACTAGCGGGGCGCACAGATACGCAGTATTTT. Its translation is CASSLLGLAGRTDTQYF.

This chain links TRBV2 with TRBJ2-1; 10 positions match TRBD2. The CDR3 consists of 15 residues. Per the germline V gene, CDR1 is SNHLY and CDR2 is FYNNEI. With 6 bases clipped from V and 2 bases from J, the junction kept 4 bases outside the gene matches. The CDR3 spells CASRALAGPYNEQFF. In DNA form, the CDR3 reads TGTGCCAGCAGGGCACTAGCGGGGCCCTACAATGAGCAGTTCTTC.

This clone was picked up one time. The chain couples TRBV29-1 to TRBJ1-1, with TRBD1 identical over 10 bases. After removal of 6 bases from V and 4 bases from J, the junction contained 11 bases not matched to a gene. CDR1 is SQVTM, CDR2 ANQGSEA, per germline. This CDR3 has 15 amino acids. This CDR3 reads CSVVGQGVWGTEAFF. The CDR3 DNA sequence: TGCAGCGTCGTAGGACAGGGGGTATGGGGCACTGAAGCTTTCTTT.

This chain connects TRBV5-1 to TRBJ1-2, with 7 bases fitting TRBD1. CDR1 and CDR2 from the germline V gene are SGHRS and YFSETQ. This CDR3 region has 17 residues. The J segment lost 1 base and the V segment lost 4 bases, leaving 13 bases of the junction unmatched. CDR3 DNA: TGCGCCAGCAGCCGCGGTGGCTGGGACAGCCTTAACTATGGCTACACCTTC. It codes for CASSRGGWDSLNYGYTF.

This chain links TRBV6-1 with TRBJ2-5; no clear D. This CDR3 is 13 amino acids long. Deletions cut 3 bases from V and 0 bases from J, with 5 bases between. Germline V gene lookup returns CDR1 MNHNS and CDR2 SASEGT. CDR3 residues: CASSDSYQETQYF. CDR3 nucleotide sequence: TGTGCCAGCAGTGACAGTTACCAAGAGACCCAGTACTTC.

V is TRBV29-1 and J is TRBJ1-1; 8 positions agree with TRBD1. CDR3 size: 14 residues. Germline assignment: CDR1 SQVTM and CDR2 ANQGSEA. V trimming: 4 bases; J trimming: 8 bases; junction bases outside the gene matches: 12. CDR3 nucleotides: TGCAGCGTTGTCAGGGGGCAGGGGCGCGGGGAAGCTTTCTTT. This gives the protein CSVVRGQGRGEAFF.

The J gene is TRBJ1-2, the V gene TRBV29-1; 7 bases align to TRBD1. Germline V gives CDR1 SQVTM, CDR2 ANQGSEA. The J segment lost 6 bases and the V segment lost 6 bases, leaving 7 bases of the junction unmatched. The CDR3 covers 12 residues. The CDR3 here is CSVKGGPDGYTF. DNA for the CDR3: TGCAGCGTAAAAGGGGGCCCCGATGGCTACACCTTC.

This chain links TRBV6-5 with TRBJ1-3, with D possibly TRBD1 on 6 matching bases. CDR1 is MNHEY and CDR2 is SVGAGI in the germline V gene. The V and J ends lost 0 bases and 0 bases respectively, with 9 bases between them. The CDR3 totals 16 residues. The CDR3 DNA reads TGTGCCAGCAGTTACTCGATGGACAGCTCTGGAAACACCATATATTTT. It encodes CASSYSMDSSGNTIYF.

CDR3 loop: CASSYSRAQETQYF. CDR3 DNA: TGTGCCAGCAGTTACTCGAGGGCTCAAGAGACCCAGTACTTC. The chain combines TRBV6-5 with TRBJ2-5, with a possible D match to TRBD2 (5 bases). CDR1 MNHEY and CDR2 SVGAGI come from the germline V gene. This CDR3 is 14 amino acids long. With 0 bases removed from V and 2 bases from J, the gap between germline ends came to 7 bases.

This chain links TRBV7-3 with TRBJ1-2; D unclear. V was shortened by 4 bases and J by 1 base, with 16 bases between the two germline ends. From germline, CDR1 is SGHTA and CDR2 FQGTGA. This CDR3 region has 16 residues. The CDR3 DNA reads as TGTGCCAGCAGCTACCAAGCGGCAGTCGATAACTATGGCTACACCTTC. Its protein is CASSYQAAVDNYGYTF.

CDR3 bases: TGCGCCAGCTCCCCACGGGGGGTAGCTGGTTACAATGAGCAGTTCTTC. Its translation: CASSPRGVAGYNEQFF. The J gene is TRBJ2-1, the V gene TRBV10-1; 7 bases align to TRBD2. The CDR3 consists of 16 residues. The V gene end was trimmed by 8 bases and the J gene end by 4 bases; junction bases not matched to a gene: 14. Germline CDR1 is WNHNN and CDR2 is SYGVQD (reference sequence).

The DNA of the CDR3 is TGCGCCAGCAGCTTGTATGGTCTAGCGGGGGGCACAGATACGCAGTATTTT. Translating it yields CASSLYGLAGGTDTQYF. The chain is built from TRBV5-1 and TRBJ2-3; TRBD2 matches 10 bases. The CDR3 is made up of 17 amino acids. Looked up from germline, CDR1 is SGHRS and CDR2 is YFSETQ. The J segment lost 1 base and the V segment lost 1 base, leaving 6 bases of the junction unmatched.

This chain uses TRBV3-1 (or the pseudogene TRBV3-2) with TRBJ2-1; the match to TRBD2 covers 8 bases. This CDR3 is built from 16 residues. Trimming at V came to 8 bases and at J to 0 bases, leaving 9 bases not matched to a gene. The germline V gene has CDR1 LGHDT and CDR2 YNNKEL (reference sequence). CDR3: CASHFGRGASYNEQFF. The DNA of the CDR3 is TGTGCCAGCCACTTTGGGCGGGGGGCCTCCTACAATGAGCAGTTCTTC.

The V gene is TRBV7-3, the J gene TRBJ1-5, with 7 bases lining up with TRBD1. The CDR3 totals 13 residues. V lost 5 bases, J lost 6 bases, and 4 bases stayed unmatched. Germline-derived CDR1 and CDR2 are SGHTA and FQGTGA. The CDR3 reads CASSVGGGQPQHF. The CDR3 DNA is TGTGCCAGCAGCGTAGGGGGCGGTCAGCCCCAGCATTTT.

The chain employs TRBV5-1 and TRBJ1-2; the match to TRBD1 covers 8 bases. The V and J ends lost 5 bases and 4 bases, in that order; junction bases with no gene match: 4. Per germline, CDR1 SGHRS and CDR2 YFSETQ. The CDR3 has 13 residues. The CDR3 sequence: CASSSDRAYGYTF. The CDR3 DNA reads TGCGCCAGCAGTTCGGACAGGGCCTATGGCTACACCTTC. The full variable domain, with the rest looked up from reference TRBV5-1 and TRBJ1-2, is KAGVTQTPRYLIKTRGQQVTLSCSPISGHRSVSWYQQTPGQGLQFLFEYFSETQRNKGNFPGRFSGRQFSNSRSEMNVSTLELGDSALYLCASSSDRAYGYTFGSGTRLTVV.

This chain uses TRBV6-2 or TRBV6-3 with TRBJ2-7; TRBD2 aligns across 13 bases. The V gene end was trimmed by 2 bases and the J gene end by 5 bases; junction bases not matched to a gene: 0. The germline CDR1 and CDR2 sequences are MNHEY and SVGEGT. The CDR3 is 14 amino acids. In DNA, the CDR3 is TGTGCCAGCAGTTACGGGACTAGCGGGGACGAGCAGTACTTC. Protein product: CASSYGTSGDEQYF.

This chain uses TRBV15 with TRBJ1-5; possible D gene TRBD1, 6 bases. With 7 bases removed from V and 0 bases from J, the gap between germline ends came to 10 bases. Germline V gene data show CDR1 as LNHNV and CDR2 as YYDKDF (reference sequence). The CDR3 consists of 14 residues. The CDR3 region is CATKDRTSNQPQHF. The CDR3 bases are TGTGCCACCAAAGACAGGACTAGCAATCAGCCCCAGCATTTT.

This chain connects TRBV5-5 to TRBJ1-5; 8 bases are a match to TRBD1. Germline CDR1 and CDR2: SGHKS and YYEKEE (reference sequence). The CDR3 consists of 18 residues. The J segment lost 2 bases and the V segment lost 0 bases, leaving 10 bases of the junction unmatched. This CDR3 is CASSLVAGGDSGNQPQHF. The CDR3 DNA follows: TGTGCCAGCAGCTTGGTGGCAGGGGGCGACAGTGGCAATCAGCCCCAGCATTTT.

The chain employs TRBV15 and TRBJ1-2; weak D call: TRBD1 (5 bases). CDR3 length: 18 amino acids. Germline loops: CDR1 LNHNV, CDR2 YYDKDF (reference sequence). Trimming shortened V by 0 bases and J by 2 bases, and 19 bases separated the two germline ends. CDR3 sequence (DNA): TGTGCCACCAGCAGAGATCGTAAAGGGGAGGTAGGGAACTATGGCTACACCTTC. It encodes CATSRDRKGEVGNYGYTF.